These 20 T cell receptor beta chains originate from one sample sequenced in a study of shared clonotypes between healthy human individuals. The assay was immunoSEQ multiplex PCR, and TCRdb's table has in-frame clones only and misses some. The sample carries nearly 1 million clones, more than 75% recorded once. Sequencing used memory CD4+ T cells sorted from blood. Subset here: CD45RA-negative fraction. These receptors originate from a man between 18 and 29 years old in good health.

The chain links TRBV5-8 to TRBJ1-6, with D possibly TRBD1 on 6 matching bases. The CDR3 is made up of 13 amino acids. The V gene lost 5 bases and the J gene lost 11 bases, with 14 bases spanning the gap. Looked up from germline, CDR1 is SGHTS and CDR2 is YDEGEE. In nucleotides, the CDR3 is TGTGCCAGCAGTATGACGCAGGGGACACCCCTCCACTTT. Amino acids: CASSMTQGTPLHF.

The chain combines TRBV7-2 with TRBJ2-5; a weak D match, TRBD1 (5 bases). Germline CDR1 SGHTA, CDR2 FQGNSA. CDR3 size: 16 residues. The V end was cut by 6 bases, the J end by 1 base, with 18 bases between. CDR3 residues: CASRKGWQGAQETQYF. CDR3 nucleotides: TGTGCCAGCAGGAAGGGTTGGCAAGGGGCCCAAGAGACCCAGTACTTC.

This chain links TRBV19 with TRBJ2-6, with 8 bases aligning to TRBD1. This CDR3 comprises 16 residues. CDR1 and CDR2 from the germline V gene are LNHDA and SQIVND (reference sequence). Unmatched junction bases numbered 6, after V lost 8 bases and J lost 0 bases. CDR3 nucleotides: TGTGCCAGTGACAGGGGAAAGGGCTCTGGGGCCAACGTCCTGACTTTC. Its protein is CASDRGKGSGANVLTF.

This clone was counted a few times. V is TRBV6-5 and J is TRBJ2-2; 11 nucleotides agree with TRBD2. The CDR3 has 15 amino acids. The germline CDR1 and CDR2 sequences are MNHEY and SVGAGI. V was pared by 6 bases and J by 7 bases, with 7 bases of the junction left unmatched. DNA for the CDR3: TGTGCCAGCAGGGGCCGACTAGCGGGGAGCGGGGAGCTGTTTTTT. This gives the protein CASRGRLAGSGELFF.

In this sample, this clone turned up a few times. This chain joins TRBV30 and TRBJ2-2; 7 bases line up with TRBD2. The germline CDR1 and CDR2 sequences are GTSNPN and SVGIG (reference sequence). Trimming at V came to 1 base and at J to 6 bases, leaving 2 bases not matched to a gene. The CDR3 extends over 13 amino acids. In DNA, the CDR3 is TGTGCCTGGAGTGCTAGCGGTGCCGGGGAGCTGTTTTTT. Translation gives CAWSASGAGELFF.

The genes are TRBV10-1 and TRBJ2-4; no reliable D call. Germline loops: CDR1 WNHNN, CDR2 SYGVQD (reference sequence). V gave up 6 bases and J gave up 5 bases, with 2 bases separating them. This CDR3 has 10 amino acids. CDR3: CASRENIQYF. The CDR3 DNA follows: TGCGCCAGCAGGGAAAACATTCAGTACTTC.

The chain recombines TRBV28 with TRBJ2-7; the D call may be TRBD1 or TRBD2 (5 bases each). The germline V gene encodes CDR1 MDHEN and CDR2 SYDVKM. This CDR3 has 14 amino acids. The V end lost 7 bases, the J end lost 2 bases, and 15 bases lay between the germline ends. CDR3 sequence (DNA): TGTGCCAGCAATTCGAAGGGACGGCCCTACGAGCAGTACTTC. Amino acids: CASNSKGRPYEQYF.

This clone has a handful of counts. This chain links TRBV25-1 with TRBJ1-2; unclear D gene. This CDR3 comprises 13 residues. Germline V lookup: CDR1 MGHDK, CDR2 SYGVNS. V gave up 5 bases and J gave up 1 base, with 8 bases separating them. CDR3 region: CASSLQSNYGYTF. CDR3 in DNA: TGTGCCAGCAGTTTACAGAGTAACTATGGCTACACCTTC.

The rearrangement uses TRBV6-5 and TRBJ1-2; no firm D call. CDR1 is MNHEY, CDR2 SVGAGI, per germline. The ends were cut back, 1 base at V and 0 bases at J, with 3 bases in the middle. The CDR3 extends over 13 amino acids. CDR3 in amino acids: CASSYLANYGYTF. The CDR3 bases are TGTGCCAGCAGTTACTTGGCTAACTATGGCTACACCTTC.

The CDR3: CASSLDLLAANTDTQYF. For the CDR3, the DNA is TGTGCCAGCAGCTTAGATCTCCTAGCGGCCAACACAGATACGCAGTATTTT. The V gene is TRBV7-9, the J gene TRBJ2-3, with TRBD2 matching over 7 bases. The germline V gene encodes CDR1 SEHNR and CDR2 FQNEAQ (reference sequence). This CDR3 spans 17 amino acids. Trimming at V came to 1 base and at J to 2 bases, leaving 9 bases not matched to a gene.

This clone was detected ten times or more. The chain combines TRBV6-1 with TRBJ1-2; 8 bases align to TRBD1. Germline CDR1 reads MNHNS; CDR2 reads SASEGT. CDR3 length: 15 residues. J was trimmed by 5 bases and V by 3 bases; bases with no gene match: 8. Here the CDR3 DNA reads TGTGCCAGCAGTGACGAGGACAGGGCGAAATATGGCTACACCTTC. Its protein product is CASSDEDRAKYGYTF.

V and J are TRBV10-3 and TRBJ2-7; D is possibly TRBD2 (5 bases). V was cut by 6 bases and J by 0 bases, with 9 bases left in between. The CDR3 loop spans 13 amino acids. Germline CDR1 ENHRY, CDR2 SYGVKD. The CDR3 nucleotides are TGTGCCATCAGGGAGGACGGCTCCTACGAGCAGTACTTC. Protein sequence: CAIREDGSYEQYF.

This clone was observed a few times. The V gene is TRBV27, the J gene TRBJ1-4; tentatively, D is TRBD1 (5 bases). Trimming took off 4 bases at V and 0 bases at J, with 9 bases between the two ends. CDR1 and CDR2 (germline): MNHEY, SMNVEV (reference sequence). The CDR3 has 15 residues. CDR3 amino acids: CASSSTVSTNEKLFF. In DNA form, the CDR3 reads TGTGCCAGCAGTTCGACAGTTTCAACTAATGAAAAACTGTTTTTT.

V gene TRBV5-4 combines with J gene TRBJ1-4, with 11 bases identical to TRBD1. The germline V gene encodes CDR1 SGHNT and CDR2 YYREEE (reference sequence). CDR3 size: 16 residues. Trimming removed 2 bases from V and 8 bases from J; junction bases left unmatched: 8. CDR3 loop: CASSFARDRGGEKLFF. The DNA for the CDR3 is TGTGCCAGCAGCTTCGCACGGGACAGGGGGGGCGAAAAACTGTTTTTT. Full variable domain (rest looked up from reference TRBV5-4 and TRBJ1-4): ETGVTQSPTHLIKTRGQQVTLRCSSQSGHNTVSWYQQALGQGPQFIFQYYREEENGRGNFPPRFSGLQFPNYSSELNVNALELDDSALYLCASSFARDRGGEKLFFGSGTQLSVL.

The chain has TRBV1 and TRBJ2-3; whether TRBD2, the table's D call, matches the DNA was not checked. TRBV1 is noted as a pseudogene. CDR3 size: 16 residues. CDR3: CTSSQDPVLCTDTQYF. As DNA, the CDR3 is TGCACCAGCAGCCAAGATCCCGTCCTTTGCACAGATACGCAGTATTTT.

V gene TRBV18 combines with J gene TRBJ2-5; D perhaps matches TRBD1 (5 bases). The V end lost 6 bases, the J end lost 2 bases, and 10 bases lay between the germline ends. This CDR3 is built from 13 residues. Germline V lookup: CDR1 KGHSH, CDR2 LQKENI. The CDR3 is CASSFDRQETQYF. The CDR3 DNA follows: TGTGCCAGCTCCTTTGACAGACAAGAGACCCAGTACTTC.

The chain combines TRBV19 with TRBJ1-5; D might be TRBD1 (5 bases). Trimming pared 5 bases from V and 7 bases from J, leaving 12 bases between. The CDR3 covers 13 residues. The V gene's germline CDR1 is LNHDA and CDR2 SQIVND (reference sequence). This CDR3 is CASSGGVRQPQHF. CDR3 nucleotide sequence: TGTGCCAGTAGTGGGGGGGTCCGACAGCCCCAGCATTTT.

With respect to this clone: Additional DNA sequences in this sample encode the identical CDR3. The J gene is TRBJ1-1, the V gene TRBV11-1; tentative D call: TRBD1 (6 bases). CDR1 is SGHAT and CDR2 is FQDESV in the germline V gene (reference sequence). V was clipped by 5 bases and J by 2 bases, with 9 bases between them. The length of the CDR3 is 13 residues. The CDR3: CASSLQGNTEAFF. The CDR3 coding sequence is TGTGCCAGCAGCCTACAGGGAAACACTGAAGCTTTCTTT.

The chain uses TRBV11-2 and TRBJ2-5; 9 positions match TRBD2. Germline V gene lookup returns CDR1 SGHAT and CDR2 FQNNGV. This CDR3 is 15 amino acids long. V lost 1 base, J lost 4 bases, and 4 bases stayed unmatched. CDR3 loop: CASSLGTSVGETQYF. CDR3 coding DNA: TGTGCCAGCAGCTTAGGGACTAGCGTGGGAGAGACCCAGTACTTC.

The genes are TRBV10-2 and TRBJ1-6; possible D gene TRBD1, 5 bases. Per germline, CDR1 WSHSY and CDR2 SAAADI. Trimming left V 7 bases short and J 4 bases short, with 11 bases between. The length of the CDR3 is 14 residues. The CDR3: CASMEQGYNSPLHF. DNA for the CDR3: TGCGCCAGCATGGAGCAGGGTTATAATTCACCCCTCCACTTT.